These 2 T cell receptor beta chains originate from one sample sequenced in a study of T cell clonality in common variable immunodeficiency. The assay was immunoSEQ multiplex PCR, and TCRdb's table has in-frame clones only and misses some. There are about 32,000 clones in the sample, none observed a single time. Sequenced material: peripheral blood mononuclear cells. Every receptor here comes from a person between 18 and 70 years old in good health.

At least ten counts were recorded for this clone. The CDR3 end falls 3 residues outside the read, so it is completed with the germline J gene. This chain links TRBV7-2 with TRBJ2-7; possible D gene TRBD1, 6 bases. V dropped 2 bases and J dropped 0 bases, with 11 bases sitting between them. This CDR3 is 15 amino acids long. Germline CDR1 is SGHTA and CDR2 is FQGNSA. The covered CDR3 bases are TGTGCCAGCAGCTTAAGTCGGGACACCTCCTACGAG. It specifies CASSLSRDTSYE. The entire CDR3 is CASSLSRDTSYEQYF.

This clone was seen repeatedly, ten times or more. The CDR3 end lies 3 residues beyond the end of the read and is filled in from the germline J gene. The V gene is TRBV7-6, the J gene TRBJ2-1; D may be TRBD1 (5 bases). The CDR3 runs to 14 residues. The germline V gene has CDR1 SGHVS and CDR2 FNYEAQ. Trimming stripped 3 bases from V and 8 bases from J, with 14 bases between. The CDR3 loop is CASSFAQGSDEQFF. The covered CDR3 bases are TGTGCCAGCAGCTTCGCTCAGGGTTCGGATGAG.